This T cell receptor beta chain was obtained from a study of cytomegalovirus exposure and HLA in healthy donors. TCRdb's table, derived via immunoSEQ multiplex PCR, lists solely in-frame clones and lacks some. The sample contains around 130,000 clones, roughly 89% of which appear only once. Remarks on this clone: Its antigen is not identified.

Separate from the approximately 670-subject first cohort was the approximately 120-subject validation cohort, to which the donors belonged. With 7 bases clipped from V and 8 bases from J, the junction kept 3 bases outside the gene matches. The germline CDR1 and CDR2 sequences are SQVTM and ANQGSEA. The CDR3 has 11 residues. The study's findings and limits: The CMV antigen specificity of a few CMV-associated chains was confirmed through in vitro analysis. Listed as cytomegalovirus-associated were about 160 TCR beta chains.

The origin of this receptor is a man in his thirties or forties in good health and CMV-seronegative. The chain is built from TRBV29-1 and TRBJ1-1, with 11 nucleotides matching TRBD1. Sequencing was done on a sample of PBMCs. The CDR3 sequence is CSGGTGGEAFF. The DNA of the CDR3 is TGCAGCGGGGGGACAGGGGGAGAAGCTTTCTTT.